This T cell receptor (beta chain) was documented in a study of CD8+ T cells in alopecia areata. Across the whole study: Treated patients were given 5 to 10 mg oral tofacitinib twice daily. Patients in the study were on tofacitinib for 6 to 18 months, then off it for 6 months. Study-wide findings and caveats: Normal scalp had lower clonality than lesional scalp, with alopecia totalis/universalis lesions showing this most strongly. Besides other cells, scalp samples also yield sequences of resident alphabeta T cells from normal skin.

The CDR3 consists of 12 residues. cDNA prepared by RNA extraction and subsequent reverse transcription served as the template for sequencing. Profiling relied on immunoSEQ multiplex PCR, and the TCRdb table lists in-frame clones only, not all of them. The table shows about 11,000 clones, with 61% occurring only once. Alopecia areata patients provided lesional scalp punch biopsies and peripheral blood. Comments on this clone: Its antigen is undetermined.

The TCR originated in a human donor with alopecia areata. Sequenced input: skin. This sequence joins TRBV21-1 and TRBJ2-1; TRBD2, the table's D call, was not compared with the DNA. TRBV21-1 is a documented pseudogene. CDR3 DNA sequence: TGTGCCAGCAGGTTCCTTTTGAATGAGCAGTTCTTC. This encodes CASRFLLNEQFF.